This T cell receptor (beta chain) derives from a study of OX40 agonist ivuxolimab in advanced cancers. Study details: Patients received intravenous ivuxolimab every 2 weeks at 0.01 to 10 mg/kg. Study conclusions and caveats: With doses of 0.1 to 3.0 mg/kg, CD4+ and CD8+ blood T cells had undergone clonal expansion by week 6.

Comments on this clone: Its target is not known.

The table came from immunoSEQ multiplex PCR; TCRdb's copy has only in-frame clones and leaves some out. The sample has roughly 120,000 clones, about nine tenths seen once. Here the sequenced sample was CD4+ or CD8+ T cells sorted from blood, taken in a trial of the OX40 agonist ivuxolimab. This TCR came from an adult with an advanced solid tumor such as melanoma, head and neck, liver or kidney cancer.

The chain's CDR3 is CASSQASLSGYTF. CDR3 DNA: TGCGCCAGCAGCCAAGCATCCTTGAGTGGCTACACCTTC. The chain joins TRBV4-3 to TRBJ1-2; unclear D gene. CDR1 and CDR2 (germline): LGHNA, YSLEER. CDR3 size: 13 residues. Trimming took 1 base from V and 7 from J, leaving 10 bases between them.